Following are 13 T cell receptor beta chains from one sample sequenced in a study of shared clonotypes between healthy human individuals. Sequencing was performed with immunoSEQ multiplex PCR; in TCRdb, only in-frame clones are kept and a portion is missing. The sample lists hundreds of thousands of clones, about 80% occurring once. The sequenced sample was memory CD4+ T cells sorted from blood. Stated subset: CD45RA-negative fraction. The receptors shown here come from a woman aged 25 to 39 in good health.

The CDR3 DNA reads TGTGCCAGCTCACCCGATAGTATGAACACTGAAGCTTTCTTT. Translating it yields CASSPDSMNTEAFF. The genes are TRBV18 and TRBJ1-1; D is ambiguous. Germline V gene sequence: CDR1 KGHSH, CDR2 LQKENI. The CDR3 consists of 14 residues. With 3 bases removed from V and 0 bases from J, the gap between germline ends came to 8 bases. The full variable domain, rest sourced from reference TRBV18 and TRBJ1-1, is NAGVMQNPRHLVRRRGQEARLRCSPMKGHSHVYWYRQLPEEGLKFMVYLQKENIIDESGMPKERFSAEFPKEGPSILRIQQVVRGDSAAYFCASSPDSMNTEAFFGQGTRLTVV.

Points on this clone: A much larger clone is a single base away; this may be a read error. Within the sample, other DNA sequences also encode this same CDR3. The V call is TRBV6-5, the J call TRBJ2-2; D uncertain. Germline V gene lookup returns CDR1 MNHEY and CDR2 SVGAGI. CDR3 length equals 12 residues. Trimming removed 6 bases from V and 2 bases from J, with 4 bases in between. CDR3 in DNA: TGTGCCAGCAGGGGCAACACCGGGGAGCTGTTTTTT. It translates to CASRGNTGELFF.

The rearrangement links TRBV19 to TRBJ2-7, with 11 positions matching TRBD1. CDR3 length: 15 residues. After removal of 6 bases from V and 4 bases from J, the junction contained 8 bases not matched to a gene. Germline CDR1 and CDR2: LNHDA and SQIVND (reference sequence). CDR3 sequence (DNA): TGTGCCAGTAGCCCGGGACAGGGGGTTTCGTACGAGCAGTACTTC. Amino acid sequence: CASSPGQGVSYEQYF.

This chain links TRBV6-6 with TRBJ2-5; D is tentatively TRBD1 or TRBD2 (6 bases each). This CDR3 region has 16 residues. CDR1 MNHNY and CDR2 SVGAGI come from the germline V gene (reference sequence). V was pared by 0 bases and J by 5 bases, with 16 bases between. CDR3 protein: CASSYSGGGGRETQYF. DNA for the CDR3: TGTGCCAGCAGTTACTCTGGAGGTGGGGGGCGGGAGACCCAGTACTTC.

The genes are TRBV2 and TRBJ2-2; maybe TRBD1 (6 bases). CDR3 size: 15 residues. Germline CDR1 reads SNHLY; CDR2 reads FYNNEI. The V end lost 4 bases, the J end lost 5 bases, and 14 bases lay between the germline ends. As DNA, the CDR3 is TGTGCCAGCAGTGGGCAGGGGAGTCGGACCGGGGAGCTGTTTTTT. Translated, it gives CASSGQGSRTGELFF. Complete variable domain (other parts from reference TRBV2 and TRBJ2-2): EPEVTQTPSHQVTQMGQEVILRCVPISNHLYFYWYRQILGQKVEFLVSFYNNEISEKSEIFDDQFSVERPDGSNFTLKIRSTKLEDSAMYFCASSGQGSRTGELFFGEGSRLTVL.

This clone was recorded a few times. At the DNA level, this CDR3 is encoded by other sequences in the same sample as well. This sequence joins TRBV5-4 and TRBJ2-1; 8 bases are a match to TRBD2. The CDR3 spans 15 residues. Trimming at V came to 4 bases and at J to 2 bases, leaving 5 bases not matched to a gene. Germline-derived CDR1 and CDR2 are SGHNT and YYREEE (reference sequence). CDR3 nucleotide sequence: TGTGCCAGCAGCCCCGGGACTAGTCCCTACAATGAGCAGTTCTTC. This gives the protein CASSPGTSPYNEQFF.

In the case of this clone: The identical CDR3 is also encoded by other nucleotide sequences in the sample. The chain is built from TRBV11-2 and TRBJ1-2; maybe TRBD1 (5 bases). This CDR3 spans 13 amino acids. The ends were cut back, 3 bases at V and 1 base at J, with 6 bases in the middle. From germline, CDR1 is SGHAT and CDR2 FQNNGV. This CDR3 is CASSFDSNYGYTF. CDR3 DNA: TGTGCCAGCAGCTTCGACAGTAACTATGGCTACACCTTC.

The chain uses TRBV5-1 and TRBJ1-1; TRBD1 agrees at 7 bases. V shed 3 bases, J shed 4 bases, and the junction held 6 bases outside the gene matches. CDR3 length: 14 residues. Germline-derived CDR1 and CDR2 are SGHRS and YFSETQ. The DNA of the CDR3 is TGCGCCAGCAGCTCCGGGACAGAGTTCACTGAAGCTTTCTTT. It specifies CASSSGTEFTEAFF.

This clone was seen only a few times. The chain combines TRBV30 with TRBJ2-1; 9 bases are shared with TRBD2. V trimming: 4 bases; J trimming: 12 bases; junction bases outside the gene matches: 10. Germline V CDR1 and CDR2: GTSNPN, SVGIG (reference sequence). There are 13 residues in the CDR3. Here the CDR3 reads CAWKSSGTRRQFF. The CDR3 DNA follows: TGTGCCTGGAAGTCTAGCGGGACCAGGAGGCAGTTCTTC.

CDR3 residues: CASSYTDGRNQPQHF. CDR3 DNA: TGTGCCAGCAGTTACACGGACGGCAGAAATCAGCCCCAGCATTTT. The rearrangement uses TRBV6-5 and TRBJ1-5, with D hard to call. In germline, CDR1 is MNHEY, CDR2 SVGAGI. The CDR3 has 15 amino acids. V lost 2 bases to trimming and J lost 4 bases, with 12 bases between them.

The CDR3 nucleotides are TGTGCCAGTAGTGACCCACGAGGCTCTGGAAACACCATATATTTT. Translating it yields CASSDPRGSGNTIYF. The rearrangement joins TRBV19 to TRBJ1-3; D unclear. This CDR3 is 15 amino acids long. V lost 5 bases to trimming and J lost 0 bases, with 11 bases between them. Germline CDR1 is LNHDA and CDR2 is SQIVND (reference sequence).

The rearrangement joins TRBV2 to TRBJ2-7; a weak D match, TRBD2 (5 bases). Germline-derived CDR1 and CDR2 are SNHLY and FYNNEI. V shed 6 bases and J shed 2 bases, with 8 bases lying between them. The CDR3 is made up of 12 amino acids. CDR3 bases: TGTGCCAGCAGGTCAGCGGCCTACGAGCAGTACTTC. Translating it yields CASRSAAYEQYF.

This clone was counted at least ten times. The chain employs TRBV5-1 and TRBJ1-3; no clear D gene. The V gene's germline CDR1 is SGHRS and CDR2 YFSETQ. Trimming removed 4 bases at V and 0 bases at J, with 20 bases between. CDR3 length equals 18 residues. CDR3 protein: CASSPRAGSGSSGNTIYF. CDR3 in DNA: TGCGCCAGCAGCCCACGGGCCGGGTCGGGAAGCTCTGGAAACACCATATATTTT.